Listed here are 15 T cell receptor beta chains from one sample, sequenced in a study of response to subunit inactivated influenza vaccine. From the RT-PCR reads, TCRdb called clonotypes with MiXCR, one entry per CDR3 protein. Of roughly 630,000 distinct CDR3 sequences in the sample, 11% to 15% are singletons; the top ten hold 6% to 9.5%. The sample in question was PBMCs from blood, obtained roughly 15 days before vaccination. Receptor source: a man in his fifties who received an inactivated influenza vaccine.

This clonotype was recorded many times. This chain uses TRBV7-2 with TRBJ1-2; D is perhaps TRBD1 (6 bases). The CDR3 extends over 13 amino acids. V shed 5 bases and J shed 5 bases, with 12 bases lying between them. The germline V gene has CDR1 SGHTA and CDR2 FQGNSA. For the CDR3, the DNA is TGTGCCAGCAGCAAGGGGGTTGATTATGGCTACACCTTC. Amino acids: CASSKGVDYGYTF.

The V gene is TRBV24-1, the J gene TRBJ2-1; TRBD2 matches 8 bases. Germline-derived CDR1 and CDR2 are KGHDR and SFDVKD. The CDR3 sequence is 18 residues long. The junction had 15 bases not matched to a gene; V was cut back by 3 bases and J by 6 bases. The CDR3 sequence is CATSDLLGSGEAPNEQFF. As DNA, the CDR3 is TGTGCCACCAGTGATCTATTGGGTAGCGGGGAGGCGCCCAATGAGCAGTTCTTC.

This clonotype was counted only a few times. This rearrangement joins TRBV14 to TRBJ2-7; a weak D match, TRBD2 (5 bases). CDR3 length: 17 amino acids. Germline assignment: CDR1 SGHDN and CDR2 FVKESK. Trimming stripped 1 base from V and 5 bases from J, with 21 bases between. CDR3 nucleotides: TGTGCCAGCAGCCAAGCCCCAACGACCCCGGGGTTTGACGAGCAGTACTTC. Translation: CASSQAPTTPGFDEQYF. Full variable domain (rest looked up from reference TRBV14 and TRBJ2-7): EAGVTQFPSHSVIEKGQTVTLRCDPISGHDNLYWYRRVMGKEIKFLLHFVKESKQDESGMPNNRFLAERTGGTYSTLKVQPAELEDSGVYFCASSQAPTTPGFDEQYFGPGTRLTVT.

The chain couples TRBV20-1 to TRBJ2-3; D gene uncertain. CDR3 size: 13 residues. With 3 bases removed from V and 2 bases from J, the gap between germline ends came to 9 bases. Germline CDR1 and CDR2: DFQATT and SNEGSKA (reference sequence). CDR3 loop: CSASPEFTDTQYF. Written as DNA, the CDR3 is TGCAGTGCTAGTCCAGAATTCACAGATACGCAGTATTTT.

In its sample, this clonotype was seen many times. This CDR3 is CSAPKPSGRATDTQYF. The CDR3 region has the DNA TGCAGTGCCCCCAAACCAAGCGGGAGGGCCACAGATACGCAGTATTTT. The V gene is TRBV20-1, the J gene TRBJ2-3; 10 nucleotides align to TRBD2. V dropped 6 bases and J dropped 2; count of bases not matched to a gene: 11. Germline V CDR1 and CDR2: DFQATT, SNEGSKA (reference sequence). There are 16 residues in the CDR3.

This chain uses TRBV27 with TRBJ2-2, with TRBD2 matching 11 bases. The CDR3 covers 18 residues. V lost 2 bases, J lost 1 base, and 6 bases stayed unmatched. Germline V gives CDR1 MNHEY, CDR2 SMNVEV (reference sequence). The DNA for the CDR3 is TGTGCCAGCAGTTTAGCCCCAACTAGCGGGGGGAACACCGGGGAGCTGTTTTTT. Translating gives CASSLAPTSGGNTGELFF.

The genes are TRBV9 and TRBJ2-1, with 12 bases matching TRBD2. The CDR3 covers 16 residues. V gave up 3 bases and J gave up 5 bases; unmatched junction bases: 6. Germline V lookup: CDR1 SGDLS, CDR2 YYNGEE. CDR3 residues: CASSEELAGGNNEQFF. The CDR3 DNA reads TGTGCCAGCAGCGAGGAACTAGCGGGGGGTAACAATGAGCAGTTCTTC.

This clonotype came up a few times. V usage is TRBV3-1 and J usage is TRBJ2-5; weak D call: TRBD1 (6 bases). V gave up 4 bases and J gave up 0 bases, with 12 bases separating them. The length of the CDR3 is 15 residues. CDR1 is LGHDT, CDR2 YNNKEL, per germline (reference sequence). CDR3 in amino acids: CASSRTVGDQETQYF. The CDR3 DNA reads as TGTGCCAGCAGCCGGACAGTCGGAGACCAAGAGACCCAGTACTTC.

J is TRBJ2-3 and V is TRBV19, with D possibly TRBD2 on 5 matching bases. Trimming stripped 3 bases from V and 1 base from J, with 11 bases between. Germline CDR1 and CDR2: LNHDA and SQIVND (reference sequence). The CDR3 is 15 residues long. The DNA for the CDR3 is TGTGCCAGTAGTATCAGGAGCGGACGCACAGATACGCAGTATTTT. Amino acids: CASSIRSGRTDTQYF.

This clonotype showed up many times. The rearrangement links TRBV11-2 to TRBJ2-1; 11 nucleotides line up with TRBD2. The CDR3 is 14 amino acids. The germline V gene encodes CDR1 SGHAT and CDR2 FQNNGV. V lost 6 bases, J lost 5 bases, and 3 bases stayed unmatched. The CDR3 DNA reads TGTGCCAGCAGTCTAGCGGGAGGCAACAATGAGCAGTTCTTC. Residues: CASSLAGGNNEQFF.

In its sample, this clonotype was seen a few times. This rearrangement joins TRBV20-1 to TRBJ2-2; 7 bases are a match to TRBD1. Germline CDR1 DFQATT, CDR2 SNEGSKA (reference sequence). The V segment lost 6 bases and the J segment 2 bases; nucleotides outside the gene matches: 9. CDR3 size: 15 residues. CDR3 amino acids: CSATPGTANTGELFF. For the CDR3, the DNA is TGCAGTGCGACCCCCGGGACAGCAAACACCGGGGAGCTGTTTTTT.

This clonotype was seen many times. The V call is TRBV10-3, the J call TRBJ2-2; D is possibly TRBD1 or TRBD2 (5 bases each). Germline CDR1 reads ENHRY; CDR2 reads SYGVKD. Trimming cost V 10 bases and J 2 bases, with 14 bases left between them. This CDR3 comprises 14 residues. This CDR3 is CATNEGKNTGELFF. As DNA, the CDR3 is TGTGCCACAAATGAGGGGAAAAACACCGGGGAGCTGTTTTTT.

The table lists this clonotype with a few counts. The genes are TRBV5-4 and TRBJ2-2; no clear D gene. The CDR3 covers 13 residues. V was cut by 0 bases and J by 5 bases, with 5 bases left in between. Germline CDR1 reads SGHNT; CDR2 reads YYREEE (reference sequence). The CDR3 nucleotides read TGTGCCAGCAGCTTGGAGGAGACCGGGGAGCTGTTTTTT. Amino acid sequence: CASSLEETGELFF.

The rearrangement joins TRBV3-1 to TRBJ2-7, with TRBD2 identical over 8 bases. Losses at the gene ends were 3 bases for V and 6 bases for J; bases not matched to a gene: 4. CDR1 LGHDT and CDR2 YNNKEL come from the germline V gene (reference sequence). The CDR3 extends over 13 amino acids. The CDR3 DNA reads TGTGCCAGCAGCCAGCCCACTAGCGGCGAGCAGTACTTC. This encodes CASSQPTSGEQYF.

The V gene is TRBV5-6, the J gene TRBJ2-7; no definite D call. V dropped 1 base and J dropped 0 bases, with 8 bases sitting between them. The CDR3 is 14 amino acids. Germline V gene sequence: CDR1 SGHDT, CDR2 YYEEEE. The CDR3 here is CASSLSLFSYEQYF. The CDR3 DNA follows: TGTGCCAGCAGCTTGTCGCTGTTCTCCTACGAGCAGTACTTC.